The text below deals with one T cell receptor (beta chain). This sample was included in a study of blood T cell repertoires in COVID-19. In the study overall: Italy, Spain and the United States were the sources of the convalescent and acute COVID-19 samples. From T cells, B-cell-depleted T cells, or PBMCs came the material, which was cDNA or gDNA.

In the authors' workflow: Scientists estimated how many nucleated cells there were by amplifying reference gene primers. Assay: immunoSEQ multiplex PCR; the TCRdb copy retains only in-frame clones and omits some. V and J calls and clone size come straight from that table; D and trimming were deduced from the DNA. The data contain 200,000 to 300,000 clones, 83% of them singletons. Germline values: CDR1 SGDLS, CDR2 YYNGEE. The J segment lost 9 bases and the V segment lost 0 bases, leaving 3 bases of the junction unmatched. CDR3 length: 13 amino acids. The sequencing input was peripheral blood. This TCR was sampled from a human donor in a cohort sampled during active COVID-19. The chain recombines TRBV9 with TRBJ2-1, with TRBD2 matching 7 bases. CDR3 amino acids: CASSVDWGGEQFF. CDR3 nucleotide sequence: TGTGCCAGCAGCGTAGATTGGGGGGGTGAGCAGTTCTTC.